The source of this T cell receptor beta chain is a study of type 1 regulatory T cells. Study details: This in vitro CD4 product, T-allo10, is enriched for Tr1 cells and alloantigen-specific.

From the reads, TCRdb called clonotypes with MiXCR, one entry per CDR3 protein. The sample holds some 100,000 distinct CDR3 sequences, roughly 28% seen once. There are 13 residues in the CDR3. CDR1 LNHNV and CDR2 YYDKDF come from the germline V gene (reference sequence). This clonotype was seen once. One end of the junction fails to match germline, which may point to a read error. This receptor was taken from a human donor in good health. The sequenced sample consisted of CD4+ T cells, either the whole sample or a sorted fraction (not recorded which). The rearrangement links TRBV15 to TRBJ2-5, with D tentatively TRBD1 (6 bases). This chain's CDR3 is CATSRGTDPFMTF. The CDR3 DNA follows: TGTGCCACCAGCAGAGGGACAGACCCCTTTATGACTTTC.